This section outlines one TCR beta chain sequence together with its context. What it binds is unknown. Reprocessing the 5' RACE reads, TCRdb reports a single entry for every CDR3 protein and omits DNA. Across some 340,000 distinct CDR3 sequences, the top ten clones capture around 5% of the sample. CDR1 DFQATT and CDR2 SNEGSKA come from the germline V gene (reference sequence). This CDR3 region has 13 residues. This specimen belongs to a study of T cells expressing NK-cell markers. Study overall: Sorted T-cell subsets CD3+CD56+NKG2C+, CD3+CD56+NKG2C- and CD3+CD56-NKG2C+ were TCR beta-sequenced. One of the eight sequenced donors was seronegative, whereas the other seven were HCMV-seropositive. Study-wide findings and caveats: CD8+ T cells in roughly six donors included dominant NKG2C+ clonotypes at about 1.0-7.0%. Similarly, these clonotypes led the CD3+CD56-NKG2C+ fraction as well in several donors.

Material: blood T cells: a sorted CD56 or NKG2C T cell subset, CD4+ or CD8+ T cells, or bulk PBMC T cells (not recorded which). The chain combines TRBV20-1 with TRBJ2-7; the D gene TCRdb calls, TRBD2, cannot be checked with no DNA. This clonotype was sampled from a man between 18 and 69 years old in good health. Here the CDR3 reads CSAKSGLAYEQYF.